These T cell receptor beta chains were read from a single sample in a study of T cell changes during pregnancy in multiple sclerosis. The repertoire was sequenced with immunoSEQ multiplex PCR; TCRdb's copy has only in-frame clones and lacks some. The data contain around 56,000 clones, roughly nine tenths of them singletons. The sequencing used peripheral blood, collected in the third trimester of pregnancy. Source of these receptors: a female donor in good health, enrolled as a control in a pregnancy study. The CDR3 runs from the conserved cysteine through the conserved F or W. D genes are given only for firm matches. A clone size is listed for some rows: how often the clone was seen (once, few, many), or a class if it is expanded.

clone_size d_call j_call v_call cdr3_aa cdr3_nt
few NA TRBJ1-1 TRBV19 CASSIVAGGNTEAFF TGTGCCAGTAGTATAGTAGCGGGGGGGAACACTGAAGCTTTCTTT
NA NA TRBJ2-3 TRBV27 CASSLISLSGTDTQYF TGTGCCAGCAGTTTAATTAGCCTAAGCGGGACAGATACGCAGTATTTT
NA NA TRBJ2-7 TRBV7-3 CASSSTPSRYYEQYF TGTGCCAGCAGCTCCACCCCGAGCCGCTACTACGAGCAGTACTTC
once NA TRBJ2-7 TRBV5-6 CASSLWQRLTYEQYF TGTGCCAGCAGCTTGTGGCAACGACTTACCTACGAGCAGTACTTC
NA NA TRBJ2-3 TRBV27 CASSNRADTQYF TGTGCCAGCAGTAACAGGGCCGATACGCAGTATTTT
NA TRBD1 TRBJ1-5 TRBV6-1 CASRGTGSGNQPQHF TGTGCCAGCAGAGGGACAGGGAGCGGCAATCAGCCCCAGCATTTT
NA NA TRBJ2-2 TRBV11-3 CASSVSNTGELFF TGTGCCAGCAGTGTCAGTAACACCGGGGAGCTGTTTTTT
NA TRBD1 TRBJ2-7 TRBV15 CATSRRTGAPYEQYF TGTGCCACCAGCAGACGGACAGGGGCCCCCTACGAGCAGTACTTC
NA NA TRBJ2-7 TRBV2 CASSAAYEQYF TGTGCCAGCAGCGCAGCCTACGAGCAGTACTTC
NA NA TRBJ2-7 TRBV7-8 CASSLNRVTYEQYF TGTGCCAGCAGCTTAAACAGGGTGACCTACGAGCAGTACTTC
NA NA TRBJ1-3 TRBV7-2 CASSLGAGFSGNTIYF TGTGCCAGCAGCTTAGGAGCAGGGTTCTCTGGAAACACCATATATTTT
few TRBD2 TRBJ2-1 TRBV9 CASSVGPTSGYNEQFF TGTGCCAGCAGCGTAGGGCCGACTAGCGGGTACAATGAGCAGTTCTTC
NA NA TRBJ2-3 TRBV5-1 CASSPERADTQYF TGCGCCAGCAGCCCGGAGCGCGCAGATACGCAGTATTTT
NA NA TRBJ2-3 TRBV30 CAWSAEPGDTQYF TGTGCCTGGAGTGCAGAGCCGGGGGATACGCAGTATTTT